The present TCR beta chain was sequenced within a study of blood T cell repertoires in COVID-19. For the study at large: Donors in the United States, Italy and Spain gave samples during acute or convalescent COVID-19.

The cohort comprised adults aged about 18 to 100 years residing in around 25 US areas. Participants had their cohort set by participant-reported clinical history. This CDR3 is built from 15 residues. With 5 bases clipped from V and 7 bases from J, the junction kept 9 bases outside the gene matches. The germline CDR1 and CDR2 sequences are SEHNR and FQNEAQ (reference sequence). In the original processing: Nucleated cell number was recorded as an estimate derived from reference gene primer amplification. TCRdb keeps only in-frame clones here, not all; method: immunoSEQ multiplex PCR. V, J and clone size are those of that table, while D and trimming were read from the DNA. Of about 250,000 clones listed, about nine tenths are singletons.

V is TRBV7-9 and J is TRBJ2-2, with TRBD2 identical over 8 bases. The TCR originated in a man aged 40-49 years who had recovered from COVID-19. Sequencing used PBMCs or T cells enriched from blood (not recorded which). The CDR3 DNA follows: TGTGCCAGCAGCCGGCCGGGACTAGGAGGCGGGGAGCTGTTTTTT. Its protein product is CASSRPGLGGGELFF.